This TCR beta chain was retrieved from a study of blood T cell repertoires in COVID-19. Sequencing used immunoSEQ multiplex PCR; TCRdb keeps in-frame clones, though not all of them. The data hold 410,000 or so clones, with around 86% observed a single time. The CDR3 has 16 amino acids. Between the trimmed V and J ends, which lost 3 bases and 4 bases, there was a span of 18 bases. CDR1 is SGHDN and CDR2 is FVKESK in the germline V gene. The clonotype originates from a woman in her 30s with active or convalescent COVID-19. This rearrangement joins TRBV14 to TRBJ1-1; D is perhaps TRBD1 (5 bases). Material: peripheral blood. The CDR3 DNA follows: TGTGCCAGCAGCCACCCCCCAGGGTCGTTGGGCACTGAAGCTTTCTTT. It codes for CASSHPPGSLGTEAFF.